This is a list of T cell receptor beta chains from one sample in a study of T cells in Graves' hyperthyroidism and ophthalmopathy. TCRdb re-called the multiplex PCR reads with MiXCR, one entry per CDR3 protein. The table records nearly 600,000 distinct CDR3 sequences, approximately 15% of them present only once. Sequenced input: blood. The receptor source for this set is a woman younger than 45 with Graves' hyperthyroidism that later progressed to Graves' ophthalmopathy. Each CDR3 is given with its conserved first and last residue. The D gene is left open where the match is weak. Clone size is stated in some rows and not others, as once, few, many or a class when expanded.

>TRBV11-3|many|TRBJ2-5|-
TGTGCCAGCAGCTTAGATACAGAGAACTGGTACCAAGAGACCCAGTACTTC
CASSLDTENWYQETQYF
>TRBV14|many|TRBJ1-6|-
TGTGCCAGCAGCCAAGATACAGTTTATAATTCACCCCTCCACTTT
CASSQDTVYNSPLHF
>TRBV6-1|few|TRBJ2-1|-
TGTGCCAGCAGTCAGACCCCCGGGACTTCCTACAATGAGCAGTTCTTC
CASSQTPGTSYNEQFF
>TRBV19|many|TRBJ1-5|TRBD1
TGTGCCAGTAGCTTGACAGGGTCCACCGATCAGCCCCAGCATTTT
CASSLTGSTDQPQHF
>TRBV7-2|-|TRBJ2-3|-
TGTGCCAGCAGCTTGCCTGCCATCCCAAGCGCAGATACGCAGTATTTT
CASSLPAIPSADTQYF
>TRBV11-2|many|TRBJ1-2|-
TGTGCCAGCAGCTCCAGATCCGGGAACTATGGCTACACCTTC
CASSSRSGNYGYTF
>TRBV29-1|many|TRBJ2-1|-
TGCAGCGTTGAAACTAGCAGTCCTAGTGAGCAGTTCTTC
CSVETSSPSEQFF
>TRBV6-1|many|TRBJ1-5|TRBD1
TGTGCCAGCAGCGCGAGACAGGGGGATCAGCCCCAGCATTTT
CASSARQGDQPQHF
>TRBV18|many|TRBJ2-7|-
TGTGCCAGCTCACTGACTCTGGGTAACTACGAGCAGTACTTC
CASSLTLGNYEQYF
>TRBV5-1|many|TRBJ1-1|-
TGCGCCAGCTCGGGGTCCGCACGGGACACTGAAGCTTTCTTT
CASSGSARDTEAFF
>TRBV2|many|TRBJ1-2|TRBD1
TGTGCCAGCACTGCGGGACAGGGGAAGAGTGGCTACACCTTC
CASTAGQGKSGYTF
>TRBV20-1|many|TRBJ2-5|TRBD2
TGCAGTGCTAGAGAACTAGCGGGACCGGGGGGACAAGAGACCCAGTACTTC
CSARELAGPGGQETQYF
>TRBV3-1|few|TRBJ2-3|TRBD2
TGTGCCAGCAGGGAGACTAGCGGGAGGCGATTGGGTAGCACAGATACGCAGTATTTT
CASRETSGRRLGSTDTQYF
>TRBV5-1|many|TRBJ2-7|TRBD1
TGCGCCAGCAGCTTGTTCCCAGGACAGGGCAAGTACGAGCAGTACTTC
CASSLFPGQGKYEQYF
>TRBV20-1|-|TRBJ2-7|-
TGCAGTGCTAGAGGAGACGGAAAGATGAGCTACGAGCAGTACTTC
CSARGDGKMSYEQYF
>TRBV3-1|many|TRBJ1-1|-
TGTGCCAGCAGCCAAGTCCAGCTATCAACTGAAGCTTTCTTT
CASSQVQLSTEAFF
>TRBV7-8|few|TRBJ2-7|-
TGTGCCAGCAGCTTCTGGGGGGACATCCCCTACGAGCAGTACTTC
CASSFWGDIPYEQYF
>TRBV11-3|many|TRBJ2-7|TRBD1
TGTGCCAGCAGCCCGTCCGGGACAGGGTCCTACGAGCAGTACTTC
CASSPSGTGSYEQYF
>TRBV30|-|TRBJ2-1|TRBD2
TGTGCCTTCCGGGGTAGCGGGACCTACGAGCAGTTCTTC
CAFRGSGTYEQFF
>TRBV3-1|few|TRBJ2-1|TRBD2
TGTGCCAGCAGCCCACCGACTAGCGGGAGCTACAATGAGCAGTTCTTC
CASSPPTSGSYNEQFF
>TRBV3-1|many|TRBJ1-2|-
TGTGCCAGCAGCCAAGATTTTTTGCAAACTAACTATGGCTACACCTTC
CASSQDFLQTNYGYTF
>TRBV14|few|TRBJ1-2|-
TGTGCCAGCAGCCCGCAGGGGAAGTTAGCTAACTATGGCTACACCTTC
CASSPQGKLANYGYTF
>TRBV30|few|TRBJ2-3|-
TGTGCCTGGAGTGTTACAGATACGCAGTATTTT
CAWSVTDTQYF
>TRBV30|many|TRBJ2-1|-
TGTGCCTGGAGTGCGGGGAGCTCCTACAATGAGCAGTTCTTC
CAWSAGSSYNEQFF
>TRBV27|few|TRBJ2-7|TRBD2
TGTGCCAGCAGTCGCCGGACTAGCGGGCCTTCCTACGAGCAGTACTTC
CASSRRTSGPSYEQYF
>TRBV5-1|-|TRBJ2-5|-
TGCGCCAGCAGCTTGGAACCCCGAGAGACCCAGTACTTC
CASSLEPRETQYF
>TRBV6-1|-|TRBJ2-5|TRBD2
TGTGCCAGCACCGGGGGAGGGGCTGAGACCCAGTACTTC
CASTGGGAETQYF
>TRBV19|many|TRBJ1-5|TRBD1
TGTGCCAGTAGTATCCGGGACAGTACTAATCAGCCCCAGCATTTT
CASSIRDSTNQPQHF
>TRBV20-1|many|TRBJ2-7|-
TGCAGCATGGGGCGGAACTCCTACGAGCAGTACTTC
CSMGRNSYEQYF
>TRBV19|many|TRBJ1-5|-
TGTGCCAGTAGTATACCGGAATACAATCAGCCCCAGCATTTT
CASSIPEYNQPQHF
>TRBV9|many|TRBJ1-5|TRBD1
TGTGCCAGCAGCGCAGCGGACAGGGAATACAGCACCCAGCATTTT
CASSAADREYSTQHF
>TRBV2|many|TRBJ1-3|TRBD1
TGTGCCAGCACCCAGACAGGGGACACCATATATTTT
CASTQTGDTIYF
>TRBV5-1|few|TRBJ2-1|TRBD2
TGCGCCAGCAGCCCTGGACTAGCGGACCCTTCCTACAATGAGCAGTTCTTC
CASSPGLADPSYNEQFF
>TRBV20-1|few|TRBJ1-2|-
TGCAGTGCTTCAGGGGAACTTGGCTATGGCTACACCTTC
CSASGELGYGYTF
>TRBV24-1|-|TRBJ2-6|TRBD2
TGTGCCACCGGCGGGGGTGGCGGGGCATCCCCCCTCTCTGGGGCCAACGTCCTGACTTTC
CATGGGGGASPLSGANVLTF
>TRBV5-1|once|TRBJ2-7|-
TGCGCCAGCAGCTGGGACTCAGGGATCACCTACGAGCAGTACTTC
CASSWDSGITYEQYF
>TRBV3-1|many|TRBJ2-1|-
TGTGCCAGCAGCCAGTCTAGGGGTGAGCAGTTCTTC
CASSQSRGEQFF
>TRBV7-2|many|TRBJ1-2|TRBD1
TGTGCCAGCAGCACACAACAGGGGGCAAACTATGGCTACACCTTC
CASSTQQGANYGYTF
>TRBV7-3|many|TRBJ1-2|-
TGTGCCAGCAGCCTGGGACAACCTGGGGACTATGGCTACACCTTC
CASSLGQPGDYGYTF
>TRBV9|-|TRBJ2-2|TRBD1
TGTGCCAGCAGCCCCCAGACAGGGGTGTACACCGGGGAGCTGTTTTTT
CASSPQTGVYTGELFF
>TRBV10-3|few|TRBJ2-7|TRBD1
TGTGCCAACAGTGAGTCTCAGTGGAGGAGACAGGGAGAGTACGAGCAGTACTTC
CANSESQWRRQGEYEQYF
>TRBV3-1|few|TRBJ2-2|-
TGTGCCAGCAGCCCTACACCGGAGGTCACCGGGGAGCTGTTTTTT
CASSPTPEVTGELFF
>TRBV15|many|TRBJ1-2|TRBD1
TGTGCCACCAGCAGAGGGCTACAGGGGGCGATTCAGGATGGCTACACCTTC
CATSRGLQGAIQDGYTF
>TRBV5-6|few|TRBJ2-5|-
TGTGCCAGCAGCTTGGTGGGGCGCGAAGAGACCCAGTACTTC
CASSLVGREETQYF
>TRBV12-3/TRBV12-4|many|TRBJ2-7|-
TGTGCCAGCAGTTTAAAGGGGTGGTCCTACGAGCAGTACTTC
CASSLKGWSYEQYF
>TRBV10-3|few|TRBJ2-1|-
TGTGCCATCAGTGTGAGCGAGGCGGGTGAGCAGTTCTTC
CAISVSEAGEQFF
>TRBV20-1|many|TRBJ2-7|-
TGCAGTGCCATAGCCCCTCTTCTCTACGAGCAGTACTTC
CSAIAPLLYEQYF
>TRBV6-2/TRBV6-3|many|TRBJ2-5|-
TGTGCCAGCAGTTACTTACCTACTAGCAAGAACACCTACTTC
CASSYLPTSKNTYF
>TRBV2|many|TRBJ2-7|TRBD1
TGTGCCGGAGGACAGGGCGGCGAGCAGTACTTC
CAGGQGGEQYF
>TRBV7-9|many|TRBJ1-1|-
TGTGCCAGCAGCTTAGGACAGAAAGTGACTGAAGCTTTCTTT
CASSLGQKVTEAFF
>TRBV6-6|few|TRBJ1-4|TRBD1
TGTGCCAGCAGTTACCCCCTCCCACAGGGGTCGGATAATGAAAAACTGTTTTTT
CASSYPLPQGSDNEKLFF
>TRBV11-2|many|TRBJ2-7|-
TGTGCCAGCAGCTCCCGAGGCAGGTTTGAGTCGACCTACGAGCAGTACTTC
CASSSRGRFESTYEQYF
>TRBV7-6|-|TRBJ2-2|TRBD2
TGTGCCAGCAGCCGTACCAGCGGGAGCGGGGGAGGGGAGCTGTTTTTT
CASSRTSGSGGGELFF
>TRBV5-5|many|TRBJ1-4|TRBD1
TGTGCCAGCAGCGTCGGGACAGGGGCTAATGAAAAACTGTTTTTT
CASSVGTGANEKLFF
>TRBV29-1|few|TRBJ2-7|-
TGCAGCGTTGAATTTGGGATCGACGAGCAGTACTTC
CSVEFGIDEQYF
>TRBV7-2|-|TRBJ2-1|TRBD2
TGTGCCAGCAGCCCCCGGACTAGCGGGAGGATTGGTGAGCAGTTCTTC
CASSPRTSGRIGEQFF